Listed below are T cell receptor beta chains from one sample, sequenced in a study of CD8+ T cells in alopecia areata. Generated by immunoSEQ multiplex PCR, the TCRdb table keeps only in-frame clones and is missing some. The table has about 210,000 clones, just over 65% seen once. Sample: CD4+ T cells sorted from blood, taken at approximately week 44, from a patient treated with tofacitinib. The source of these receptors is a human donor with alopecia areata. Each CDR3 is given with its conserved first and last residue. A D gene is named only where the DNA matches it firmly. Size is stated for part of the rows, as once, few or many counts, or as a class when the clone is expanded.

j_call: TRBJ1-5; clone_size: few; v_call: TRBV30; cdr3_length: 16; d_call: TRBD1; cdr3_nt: TGTGCCTGGAGTCCCGAGACAGGGAGGAGCAATCAGCCCCAGCATTTT; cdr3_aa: CAWSPETGRSNQPQHF
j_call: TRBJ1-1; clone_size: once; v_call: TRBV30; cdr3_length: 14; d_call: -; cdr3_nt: TGTGCCTGGAGTGTAACCCGACAGAACACTGAAGCTTTCTTT; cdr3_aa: CAWSVTRQNTEAFF
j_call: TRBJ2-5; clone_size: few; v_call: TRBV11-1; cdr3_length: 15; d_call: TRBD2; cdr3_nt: TGTGCCAGCAGCCCACCCACTAGCGGGGGGGAGACCCAGTACTTC; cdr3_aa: CASSPPTSGGETQYF
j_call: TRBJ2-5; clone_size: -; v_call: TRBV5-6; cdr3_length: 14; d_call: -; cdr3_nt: TGTGCCAGCAGCTTCACAGCCCGCCAGGGCCCCGAGGACTTC; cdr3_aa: CASSFTARQGPEDF
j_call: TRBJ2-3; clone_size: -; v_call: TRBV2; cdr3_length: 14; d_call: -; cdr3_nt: TGTGCCAGCAGTGTGGGTAATCCCCCAGATACGCAGTATTTT; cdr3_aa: CASSVGNPPDTQYF
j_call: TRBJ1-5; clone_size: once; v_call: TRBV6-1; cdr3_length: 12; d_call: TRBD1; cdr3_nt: TGTGCCAGCCACAGGGGAGATCAGCCCCAGCATTTT; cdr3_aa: CASHRGDQPQHF
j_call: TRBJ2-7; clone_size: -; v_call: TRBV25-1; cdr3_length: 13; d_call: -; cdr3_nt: TGTGCCAGCAGTGGCACAGGGAGGTACGAGCAGTACTTC; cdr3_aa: CASSGTGRYEQYF
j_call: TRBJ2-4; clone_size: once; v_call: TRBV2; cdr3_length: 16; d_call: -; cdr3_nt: TGTGCCAGCAGTGAAGGGGGGGTACAGTCCAAAAACATTCAGTACTTC; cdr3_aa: CASSEGGVQSKNIQYF
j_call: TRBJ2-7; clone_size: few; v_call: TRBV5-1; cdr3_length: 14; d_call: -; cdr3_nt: TGCGCCAGCAGCTTGCAACGGGTACCCTACGAGCAGTACTTC; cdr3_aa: CASSLQRVPYEQYF
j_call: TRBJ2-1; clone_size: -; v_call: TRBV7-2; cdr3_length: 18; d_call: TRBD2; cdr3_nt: TGTGCCAGCAGCTTTGCACTCAGAGCGGGGGGCACTAACAATGAGCAGTTCTTC; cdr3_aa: CASSFALRAGGTNNEQFF
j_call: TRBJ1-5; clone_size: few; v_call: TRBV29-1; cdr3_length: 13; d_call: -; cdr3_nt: TGCAGCGTTTCGGACCAGGCGGGCCAGCCCCAGCATTTT; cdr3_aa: CSVSDQAGQPQHF
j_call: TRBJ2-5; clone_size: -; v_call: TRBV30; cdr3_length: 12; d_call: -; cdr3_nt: TGTGCCTGGAGTAGCCTGGGCGAGACCCAGTACTTC; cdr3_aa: CAWSSLGETQYF
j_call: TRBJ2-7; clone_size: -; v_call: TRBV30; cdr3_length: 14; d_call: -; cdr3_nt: TGTGCCTGGAGTGTCTTCCTGCCCCCCGACGAGCAGTACTTC; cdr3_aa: CAWSVFLPPDEQYF
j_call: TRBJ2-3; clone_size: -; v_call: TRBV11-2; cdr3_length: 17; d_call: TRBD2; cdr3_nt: TGTGCCAGCAGCTTAAAAGTGCGAGCGGGGTCCACAGATACGCAGTATTTT; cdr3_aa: CASSLKVRAGSTDTQYF
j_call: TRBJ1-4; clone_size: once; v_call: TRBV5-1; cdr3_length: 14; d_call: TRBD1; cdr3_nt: TGCGCCAGCAGCGTGGGACAGCAAGGTGAAAAACTGTTTTTT; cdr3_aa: CASSVGQQGEKLFF
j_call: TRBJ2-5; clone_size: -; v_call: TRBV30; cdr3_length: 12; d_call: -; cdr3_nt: TGTGCCTTCGGACCAGATCAAGAGACCCAGTACTTC; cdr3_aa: CAFGPDQETQYF
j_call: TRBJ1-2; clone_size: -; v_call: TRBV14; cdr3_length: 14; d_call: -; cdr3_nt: TGTGCCAGCAGCCAAAACTACAGGTCCTATGGCTACACCTTC; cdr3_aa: CASSQNYRSYGYTF
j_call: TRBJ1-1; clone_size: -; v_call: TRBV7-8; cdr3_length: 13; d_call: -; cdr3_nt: TGTGCCGGCAAAAGCGGTCCGGACACTGAAGCTTTCTTT; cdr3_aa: CAGKSGPDTEAFF
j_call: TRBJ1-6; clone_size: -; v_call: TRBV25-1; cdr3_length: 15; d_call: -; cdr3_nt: TGTGCCAGCAGTGAAGACCGGACATTTTATTCACCCCTCCACTTT; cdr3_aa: CASSEDRTFYSPLHF
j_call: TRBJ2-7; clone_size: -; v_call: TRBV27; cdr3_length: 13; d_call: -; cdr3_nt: TGTGCCAGCAGTCTCATTCGATCTGGCGAGCAGTACTTC; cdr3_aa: CASSLIRSGEQYF
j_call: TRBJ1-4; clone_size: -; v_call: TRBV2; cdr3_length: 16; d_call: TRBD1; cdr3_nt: TGTGCCAGCATTGAGGGGACAGTTGCAACTAATGAAAAACTGTTTTTT; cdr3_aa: CASIEGTVATNEKLFF
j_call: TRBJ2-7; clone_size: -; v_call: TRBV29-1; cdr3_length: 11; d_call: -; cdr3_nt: TGCAGCGGCGGCAGTCCCTACGAGCAGTACTTC; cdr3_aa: CSGGSPYEQYF
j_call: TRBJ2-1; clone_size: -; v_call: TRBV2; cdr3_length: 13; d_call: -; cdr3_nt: TGTGCCACGAAGACAGTGCAGTACAATGAGCAGTTCTTC; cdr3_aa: CATKTVQYNEQFF
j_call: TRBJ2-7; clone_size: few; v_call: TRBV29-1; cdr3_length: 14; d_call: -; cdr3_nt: TGCAGCATCGTGGGGGGGGCCGGTACCTACGAGCAGTACTTC; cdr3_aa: CSIVGGAGTYEQYF
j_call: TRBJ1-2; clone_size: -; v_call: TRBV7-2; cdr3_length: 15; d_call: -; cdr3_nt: TGTGCCAGCAGCTCGGGCCTCCTTCCTAACTATGGCTACACCTTC; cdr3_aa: CASSSGLLPNYGYTF
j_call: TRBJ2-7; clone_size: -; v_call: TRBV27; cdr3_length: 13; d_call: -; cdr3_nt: TGTGCCAGCAGTTTATCCACAGTTAACGAGCAGTACTTC; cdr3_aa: CASSLSTVNEQYF
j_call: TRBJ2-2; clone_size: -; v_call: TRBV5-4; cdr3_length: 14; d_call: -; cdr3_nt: TGTGCCAGCAGCCCCCCCGATCGGGCCGGGGAGCTGTTTTTT; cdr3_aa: CASSPPDRAGELFF
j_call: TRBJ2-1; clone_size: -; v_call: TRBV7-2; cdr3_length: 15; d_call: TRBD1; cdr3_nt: TGTGCCAGCAGCTTGGGACAGGGGGCGCGCAATGAGCAGTTCTTC; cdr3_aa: CASSLGQGARNEQFF
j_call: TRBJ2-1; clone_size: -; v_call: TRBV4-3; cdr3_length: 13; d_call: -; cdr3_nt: TGCGCCAGCAGCCAAGATCGCGGAGTGGAGCAGTTCTTC; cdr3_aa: CASSQDRGVEQFF
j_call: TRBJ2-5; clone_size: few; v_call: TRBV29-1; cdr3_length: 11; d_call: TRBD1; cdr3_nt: TGCAGCGTGGGACAGCAAGAGACCCAGTACTTC; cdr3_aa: CSVGQQETQYF
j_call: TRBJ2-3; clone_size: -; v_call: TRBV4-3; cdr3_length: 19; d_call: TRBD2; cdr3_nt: TGCGCCAGCAGCCAAGATTTTTGGACTAGCGGGGGGGCGCGAGATACGCAGTATTTT; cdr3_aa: CASSQDFWTSGGARDTQYF